The sequence of this T cell receptor beta chain was determined in a study of cytomegalovirus exposure and HLA in healthy donors. The CDR3 is 16 amino acids. The V end was cut by 2 bases, the J end by 2 bases, with 16 bases between. Per the germline V gene, CDR1 is ENHRY and CDR2 is SYGVKD. The PCR was carried out with 60 Vbeta primers and 13 Jbeta primers. Sequenced by immunoSEQ multiplex PCR; TCRdb stores in-frame clones only, minus some. The sample carries 150,000 to 200,000 clones, roughly four fifths recorded once. Sample: PBMCs. The chain employs TRBV10-3 and TRBJ2-7; a weak D match, TRBD2 (6 bases). The TCR originated in a man between 45 and 60 years old in good health and CMV-seronegative. CDR3 coding DNA: TGTGCCATCAGTGAGCCGTTGGGGGGTTTGGCCTACGAGCAGTACTTC. It codes for CAISEPLGGLAYEQYF.